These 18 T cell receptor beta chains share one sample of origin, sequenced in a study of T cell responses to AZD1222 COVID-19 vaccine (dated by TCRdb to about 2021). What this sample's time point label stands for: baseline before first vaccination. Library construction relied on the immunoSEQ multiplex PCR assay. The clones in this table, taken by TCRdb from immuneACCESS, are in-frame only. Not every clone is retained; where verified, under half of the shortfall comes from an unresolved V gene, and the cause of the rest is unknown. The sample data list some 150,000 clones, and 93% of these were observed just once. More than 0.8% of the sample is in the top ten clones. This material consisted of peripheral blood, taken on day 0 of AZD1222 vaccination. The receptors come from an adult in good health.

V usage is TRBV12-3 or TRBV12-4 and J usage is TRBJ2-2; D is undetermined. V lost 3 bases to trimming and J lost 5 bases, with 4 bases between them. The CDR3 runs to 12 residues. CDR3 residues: CASSLRTGELFF. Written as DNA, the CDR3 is TGTGCCAGCAGTTTGAGGACCGGGGAGCTGTTTTTT.

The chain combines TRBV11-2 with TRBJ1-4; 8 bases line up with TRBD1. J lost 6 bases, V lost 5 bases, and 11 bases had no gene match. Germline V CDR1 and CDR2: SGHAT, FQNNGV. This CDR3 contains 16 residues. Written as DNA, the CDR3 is TGTGCCAGCAGCAAAACGGGACAGGTGCCATATGAAAAACTGTTTTTT. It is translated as CASSKTGQVPYEKLFF. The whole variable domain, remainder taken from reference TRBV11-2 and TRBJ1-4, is EAGVAQSPRYKIIEKRQSVAFWCNPISGHATLYWYQQILGQGPKLLIQFQNNGVVDDSQLPKDRFSAERLKGVDSTLKIQPAKLEDSAVYLCASSKTGQVPYEKLFFGSGTQLSVL.

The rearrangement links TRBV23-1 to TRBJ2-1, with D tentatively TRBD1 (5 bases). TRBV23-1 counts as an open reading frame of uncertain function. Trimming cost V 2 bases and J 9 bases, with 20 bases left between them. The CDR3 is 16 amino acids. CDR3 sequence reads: CASSQDVGHIGGEQFF. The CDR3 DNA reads TGCGCCAGCAGTCAAGATGTAGGACATATCGGCGGTGAGCAGTTCTTC.

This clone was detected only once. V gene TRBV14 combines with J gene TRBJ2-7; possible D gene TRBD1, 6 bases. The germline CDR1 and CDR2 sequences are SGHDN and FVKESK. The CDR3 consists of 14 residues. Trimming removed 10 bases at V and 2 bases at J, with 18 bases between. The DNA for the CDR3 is TGTGCCACCTCTCTCCGGGACATCCCCTACGAGCAGTACTTC. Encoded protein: CATSLRDIPYEQYF.

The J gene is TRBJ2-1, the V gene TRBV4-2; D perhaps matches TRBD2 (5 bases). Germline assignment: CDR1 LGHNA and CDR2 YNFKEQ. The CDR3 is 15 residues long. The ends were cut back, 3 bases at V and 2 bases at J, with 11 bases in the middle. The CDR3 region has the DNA TGTGCCAGCAGCCAGACGAGGGCTACCTACAATGAGCAGTTCTTC. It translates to CASSQTRATYNEQFF.

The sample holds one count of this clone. DNA of the CDR3: TGTGCCAGTAAGTATGGCAATCAGCCCCAGCATTTT. It codes for CASKYGNQPQHF. The chain couples TRBV19 to TRBJ1-5; D uncertain. The V gene lost 7 bases and the J gene lost 2 bases, with 6 bases spanning the gap. CDR1 is LNHDA, CDR2 SQIVND, per germline (reference sequence). This CDR3 has 12 amino acids.

As DNA, the CDR3 is TGCAGTGCTAACGAAGGGGAACTGTTTTTT. It encodes CSANEGELFF. The genes are TRBV20-1 and TRBJ1-4; possible D gene TRBD1, 5 bases. The CDR3 spans 10 residues. Trimming removed 4 bases at V and 12 bases at J, with 9 bases between. Germline values: CDR1 DFQATT, CDR2 SNEGSKA (reference sequence).

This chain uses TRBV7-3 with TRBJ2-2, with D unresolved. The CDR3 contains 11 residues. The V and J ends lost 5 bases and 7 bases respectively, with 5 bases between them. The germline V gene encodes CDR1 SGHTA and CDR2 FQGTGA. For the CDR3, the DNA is TGTGCCAGCAGCGCTGGCGGGGAGCTGTTTTTT. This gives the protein CASSAGGELFF. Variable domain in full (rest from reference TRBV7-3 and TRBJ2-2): GAGVSQTPSNKVTEKGKYVELRCDPISGHTALYWYRQSLGQGPEFLIYFQGTGAADDSGLPNDRFFAVRPEGSVSTLKIQRTERGDSAVYLCASSAGGELFFGEGSRLTVL.

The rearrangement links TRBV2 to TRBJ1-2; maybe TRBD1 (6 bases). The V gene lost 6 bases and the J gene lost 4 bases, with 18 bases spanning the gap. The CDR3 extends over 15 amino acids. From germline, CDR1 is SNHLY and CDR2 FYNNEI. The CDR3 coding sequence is TGTGCCAGCAGCGACTCGGGGGCTGTTGGCTATGGCTACACCTTC. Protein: CASSDSGAVGYGYTF.

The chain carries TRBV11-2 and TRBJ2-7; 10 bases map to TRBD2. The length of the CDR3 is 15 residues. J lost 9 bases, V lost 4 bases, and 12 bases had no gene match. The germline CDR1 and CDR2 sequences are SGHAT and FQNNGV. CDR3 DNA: TGTGCCAGCAGCTCCCAAAATCTAGCGGGGGAGAGGCAGTACTTC. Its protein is CASSSQNLAGERQYF.

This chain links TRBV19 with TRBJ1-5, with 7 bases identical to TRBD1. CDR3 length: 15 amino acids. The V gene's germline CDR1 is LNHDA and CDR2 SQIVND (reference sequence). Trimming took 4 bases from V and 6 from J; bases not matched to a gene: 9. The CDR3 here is CASSTYRGLSQPQHF. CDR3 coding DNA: TGTGCCAGTAGTACCTACAGGGGACTAAGTCAGCCCCAGCATTTT.

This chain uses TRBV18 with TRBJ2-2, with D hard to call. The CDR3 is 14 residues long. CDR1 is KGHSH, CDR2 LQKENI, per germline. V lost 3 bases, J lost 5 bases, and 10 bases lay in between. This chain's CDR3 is CASSPWRETGELFF. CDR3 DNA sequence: TGTGCCAGCTCACCCTGGAGAGAAACCGGGGAGCTGTTTTTT.

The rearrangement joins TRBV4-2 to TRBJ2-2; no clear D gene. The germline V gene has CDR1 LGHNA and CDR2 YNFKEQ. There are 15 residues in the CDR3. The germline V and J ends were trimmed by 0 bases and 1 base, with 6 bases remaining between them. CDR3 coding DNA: TGTGCCAGCAGCCAAGAGAGTCTGAACACCGGGGAGCTGTTTTTT. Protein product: CASSQESLNTGELFF.

CDR3 in DNA: TGTGCCAGCAGTCAAACGTGGGGGAACACTGAAGCTTTCTTT. Protein: CASSQTWGNTEAFF. The chain links TRBV14 to TRBJ1-1; D not resolved. The CDR3 runs 14 residues. V was pared by 6 bases and J by 1 base, with 12 bases between. Per germline, CDR1 SGHDN and CDR2 FVKESK.

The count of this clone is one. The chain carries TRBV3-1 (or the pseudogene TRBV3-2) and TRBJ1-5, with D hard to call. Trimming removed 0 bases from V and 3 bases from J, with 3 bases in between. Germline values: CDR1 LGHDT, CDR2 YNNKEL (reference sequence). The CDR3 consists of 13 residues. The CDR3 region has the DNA TGTGCCAGCAGCCAAGATCTCAATCAGCCCCAGCATTTT. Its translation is CASSQDLNQPQHF.

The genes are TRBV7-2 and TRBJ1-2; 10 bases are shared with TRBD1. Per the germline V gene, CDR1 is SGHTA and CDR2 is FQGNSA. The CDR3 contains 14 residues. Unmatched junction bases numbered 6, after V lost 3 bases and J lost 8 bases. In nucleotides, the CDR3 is TGTGCCAGCAGCTTCACGACAGGGGGCGAGGGCTACACCTTC. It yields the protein CASSFTTGGEGYTF.

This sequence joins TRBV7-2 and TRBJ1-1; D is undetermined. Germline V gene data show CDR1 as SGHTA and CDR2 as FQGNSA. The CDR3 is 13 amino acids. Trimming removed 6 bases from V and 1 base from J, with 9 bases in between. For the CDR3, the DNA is TGTGCCAGCAGTTCTTGGGGGAACACTGAAGCTTTCTTT. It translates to CASSSWGNTEAFF.

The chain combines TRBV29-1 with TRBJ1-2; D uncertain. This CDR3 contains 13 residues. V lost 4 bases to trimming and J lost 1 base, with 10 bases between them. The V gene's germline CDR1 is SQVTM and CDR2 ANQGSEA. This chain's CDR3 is CSVAPLVNYGYTF. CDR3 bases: TGCAGCGTTGCTCCGCTGGTTAACTATGGCTACACCTTC.